Listed here is a single TCR beta chain. CDR1 is LNHNV and CDR2 is YYDKDF in the germline V gene (reference sequence). V shed 0 bases and J 6 bases; nucleotides not matched to a gene: 7. CDR3 size: 16 residues. This entry is derived from a study of blood T cell repertoires in COVID-19. Study as a whole: Samples representing acute and convalescent COVID-19 were sourced from the United States, Italy and Spain.

Authors' analysis steps: Scientists estimated how many nucleated cells there were by amplifying reference gene primers. Assay: immunoSEQ multiplex PCR; the TCRdb copy retains only in-frame clones and omits some. D and trimming were read from the DNA, whereas the V and J calls and clone size are those reported in that table. The table includes fewer than 150,000 clones, about 80% detected once. The sequencing input was peripheral blood. The V gene is TRBV15, the J gene TRBJ1-5; 8 bases agree with TRBD1. This clonotype was obtained from a human donor in a cohort sampled during active COVID-19. CDR3 in DNA: TGTGCCACCAGCAGAGATCAGGGGGCGCAGTCTCAGCCCCAGCATTTT. Translating gives CATSRDQGAQSQPQHF.